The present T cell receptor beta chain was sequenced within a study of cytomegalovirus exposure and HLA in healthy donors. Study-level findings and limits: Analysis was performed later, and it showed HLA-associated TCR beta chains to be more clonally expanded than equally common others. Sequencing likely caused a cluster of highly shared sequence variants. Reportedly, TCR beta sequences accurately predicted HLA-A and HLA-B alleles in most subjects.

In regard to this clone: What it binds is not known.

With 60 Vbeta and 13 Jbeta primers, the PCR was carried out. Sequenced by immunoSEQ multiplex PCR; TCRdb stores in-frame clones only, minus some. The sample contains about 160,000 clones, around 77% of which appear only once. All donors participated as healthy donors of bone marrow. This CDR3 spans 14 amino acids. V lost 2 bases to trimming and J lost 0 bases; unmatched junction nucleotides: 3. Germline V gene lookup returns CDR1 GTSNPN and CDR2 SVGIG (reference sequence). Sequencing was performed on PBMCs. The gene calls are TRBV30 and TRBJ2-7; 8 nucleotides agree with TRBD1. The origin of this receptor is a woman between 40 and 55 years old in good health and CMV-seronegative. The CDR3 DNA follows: TGTGCCTGGAGTTGGGACAGGAGCTCCTACGAGCAGTACTTC. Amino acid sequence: CAWSWDRSSYEQYF.